Listed here are 10 T cell receptor beta chains from one sample, sequenced in a study of neurological immune-mediated disorders. A single record per CDR3 protein comes from TCRdb applying MiXCR to the 5' RACE reads. The sample has about 59,000 distinct CDR3 sequences; approximately 3.5% are singletons. The sample comprised PBMCs. All receptors come from a woman younger than 45 with multiple sclerosis.

This clonotype was recorded many times. This chain connects TRBV7-6 to TRBJ1-4; TRBD1 matches at 7 bases. The CDR3 sequence is 15 residues long. Germline assignment: CDR1 SGHVS and CDR2 FNYEAQ. V lost 5 bases, J lost 8 bases, and 11 bases stayed unmatched. The CDR3 loop is CASSINRGAGEKLFF. For the CDR3, the DNA is TGTGCCAGCAGCATCAACAGGGGAGCTGGCGAAAAACTGTTTTTT.

The V gene is TRBV11-2, the J gene TRBJ2-4; 7 bases align to TRBD1. The germline CDR1 and CDR2 sequences are SGHAT and FQNNGV. The V and J ends lost 3 bases and 0 bases, in that order; junction bases with no gene match: 8. This CDR3 spans 17 amino acids. The CDR3 region has the DNA TGTGCCAGCAGCTTTACCCGACAGGGCCGAGCCAAAAACATTCAGTACTTC. It translates to CASSFTRQGRAKNIQYF.

This clonotype was observed many times. CDR3 loop: CSASTVGESYNEQFF. CDR3 bases: TGCAGTGCTAGCACTGTGGGGGAGTCCTACAATGAGCAGTTCTTC. The chain recombines TRBV20-1 with TRBJ2-1, with D perhaps matching TRBD1 or TRBD2 (5 bases each). The length of the CDR3 is 15 residues. The V and J ends lost 3 bases and 1 base respectively, with 13 bases between them. Germline CDR1 is DFQATT and CDR2 is SNEGSKA (reference sequence).

This clonotype was recorded at least ten times. The gene calls are TRBV4-3 and TRBJ1-4; D ambiguous. Germline V gene sequence: CDR1 LGHNA, CDR2 YSLEER. The CDR3 length is 14 residues. Trimming shortened V by 1 base and J by 4 bases, and 7 bases separated the two germline ends. For the CDR3, the DNA is TGCGCCAGCAGCCAAGGACGGAATAATGAAAAACTGTTTTTT. Translation gives CASSQGRNNEKLFF.

This clonotype showed up many times. The chain couples TRBV9 to TRBJ2-3; TRBD1 matches at 9 bases. The ends lost 1 base at V and 2 bases at J; junction bases unmatched: 2. Germline V gene sequence: CDR1 SGDLS, CDR2 YYNGEE. The CDR3 spans 15 residues. The CDR3 loop reads CASSVRDRVTDTQYF. CDR3 coding DNA: TGTGCCAGCAGCGTAAGGGACAGGGTCACAGATACGCAGTATTTT.

This clonotype was detected many times. The V gene is TRBV6-2 or TRBV6-3, the J gene TRBJ2-3, with a possible D match to TRBD2 (6 bases). This CDR3 contains 15 residues. Germline assignment: CDR1 MNHEY and CDR2 SVGEGT. The ends were cut back, 4 bases at V and 2 bases at J, with 13 bases in the middle. The CDR3 reads CASSFGGVLTDTQYF. CDR3 nucleotides: TGTGCCAGCAGTTTCGGGGGAGTGCTCACAGATACGCAGTATTTT.

Worth noting for this clonotype: A clone one base away is much larger, so this may be a read error. J is TRBJ2-5 and V is TRBV11-1, with a possible D match to TRBD2 (6 bases). CDR1 and CDR2 (germline): SGHAT, FQDESV (reference sequence). The CDR3 totals 15 residues. V shed 6 bases and J shed 3 bases, with 17 bases lying between them. CDR3 nucleotides: TGTGCCAGCAGAGACCTGACTAGAGGGGAAGAGACCCAGTACTTC. Translated: CASRDLTRGEETQYF. Using reference TRBV11-1 and TRBJ2-5 for the parts outside the CDR3, the full variable domain is EAEVAQSPRYKITEKSQAVAFWCDPISGHATLYWYRQILGQGPELLVQFQDESVVDDSQLPKDRFSAERLKGVDSTLKIQPAELGDSAMYLCASRDLTRGEETQYFGPGTRLLVL.

There are many counts of this clonotype. The V call is TRBV5-1, the J call TRBJ2-2; the match to TRBD2 covers 9 bases. Germline CDR1 reads SGHRS; CDR2 reads YFSETQ. J was trimmed by 5 bases and V by 4 bases; bases with no gene match: 3. This CDR3 is 14 amino acids long. CDR3 sequence reads: CASSPGLATGELFF. CDR3 in DNA: TGCGCCAGCAGCCCAGGACTAGCGACCGGGGAGCTGTTTTTT.

At least ten counts were recorded for this clonotype. The chain couples TRBV12-3 or TRBV12-4 to TRBJ1-1; D call uncertain. Trimming stripped 3 bases from V and 2 bases from J, with 7 bases between. This CDR3 is built from 13 residues. CDR3: CASSLKGNTEAFF. The DNA for the CDR3 is TGTGCCAGCAGTTTGAAGGGTAACACTGAAGCTTTCTTT.

This clonotype was observed many times. This sequence joins TRBV29-1 and TRBJ1-3; maybe TRBD1 (6 bases). The CDR3 extends over 12 amino acids. Germline CDR1 is SQVTM and CDR2 is ANQGSEA. V lost 7 bases and J lost 2, with 9 bases in between. In DNA, the CDR3 is TGCAGCGGGAAGGGGGCTGGAAACACCATATATTTT. Its protein is CSGKGAGNTIYF.